This T cell receptor beta chain came from a study of shared clonotypes between healthy human individuals. For the study at large: Serving as donors were a couple of women and a few men, whose ages spanned 18 to 49.

Study findings and constraints: Naive subsets generally exceeded memory subsets in estimated richness.

The sample holds one count of this clone. Its antigen is not known. Researchers partitioned CD4+ cells into CD45RA+ naive and CD45RA-negative memory subsets. The assay was immunoSEQ multiplex PCR, and TCRdb's table has in-frame clones only and misses some. Of about 2.4 million clones in the sample, approximately 90% were seen once. Germline V gene sequence: CDR1 ENHRY, CDR2 SYGVKD. The CDR3 has 15 residues. The V gene end was trimmed by 6 bases and the J gene end by 4 bases; junction bases not matched to a gene: 6. The chain employs TRBV10-3 and TRBJ2-2; 9 bases are a match to TRBD1. This receptor was taken from a young man in good health. The sample consisted of naive CD4+ T cells sorted from blood. Subset specified: CD45RA+ positively selected. The DNA of the CDR3 is TGTGCCATCAGCCGGACAGGGGTGAGCACCGGGGAGCTGTTTTTT. Translated: CAISRTGVSTGELFF.